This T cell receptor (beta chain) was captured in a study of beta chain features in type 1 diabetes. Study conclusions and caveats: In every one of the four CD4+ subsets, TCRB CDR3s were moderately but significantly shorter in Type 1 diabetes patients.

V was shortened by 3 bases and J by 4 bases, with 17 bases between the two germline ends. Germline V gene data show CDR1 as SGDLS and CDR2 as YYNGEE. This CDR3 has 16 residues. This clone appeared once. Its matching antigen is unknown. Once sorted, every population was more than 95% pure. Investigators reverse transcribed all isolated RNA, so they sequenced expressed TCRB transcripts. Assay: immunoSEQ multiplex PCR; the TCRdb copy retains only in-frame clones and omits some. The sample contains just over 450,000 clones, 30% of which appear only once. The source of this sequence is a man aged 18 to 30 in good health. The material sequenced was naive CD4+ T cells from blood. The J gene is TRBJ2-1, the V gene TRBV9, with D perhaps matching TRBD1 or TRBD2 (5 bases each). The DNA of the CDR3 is TGTGCCAGCAGCGGAGGGGCCGGGCCAACGTACAATGAGCAGTTCTTC. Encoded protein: CASSGGAGPTYNEQFF.